This T cell receptor beta chain derives from a study of monozygotic twins with inflammatory bowel disease. Study findings and constraints: Immunosuppressive treatments were not uniform, and this may have added variability to patient repertoires.

From germline, CDR1 is MDHEN and CDR2 SYDVKM. The CDR3 loop spans 15 amino acids. TCRdb re-called the 5' RACE reads, yielding one record per CDR3 amino acid sequence without DNA. Its table records roughly 150,000 distinct CDR3 sequences. Points on this clonotype: Its antigen is unidentified.

The clonotype was recovered from a human donor with ulcerative colitis or Crohn's disease, or a healthy co-twin of an affected twin (not recorded which). V and J are TRBV28 and TRBJ1-5; without DNA, the TCRdb call of TRBD1 cannot be checked. Sequenced sample: blood. CDR3 sequence: CASSPRIRDNQPQHF.